This passage covers 11 T cell receptor beta chains from one sample sequenced in a study of cytomegalovirus exposure and HLA in healthy donors. A multiplex PCR was run with 60 Vbeta primers and 13 Jbeta primers. Data came from immunoSEQ multiplex PCR; TCRdb stores just in-frame clones and leaves some out. The sample carries about 84,000 clones, around 78% recorded once. The sequenced material came from PBMCs. All receptors derive from a male donor in good health and CMV-seropositive.

The chain recombines TRBV19 with TRBJ2-7; TRBD2 might be the D (6 bases). CDR3 length equals 14 residues. CDR1 and CDR2 from the germline V gene are LNHDA and SQIVND (reference sequence). Trimming removed 3 bases at V and 1 base at J, with 10 bases between. CDR3: CASSMEGTSYEQYF. The CDR3 DNA is TGTGCCAGTAGTATGGAGGGGACTTCCTACGAGCAGTACTTC. Drawing the rest from reference TRBV19 and TRBJ2-7, the complete variable domain is DGGITQSPKYLFRKEGQNVTLSCEQNLNHDAMYWYRQDPGQGLRLIYYSQIVNDFQKGDIAEGYSVSREKKESFPLTVTSAQKNPTAFYLCASSMEGTSYEQYFGPGTRLTVT.

V usage is TRBV7-8 and J usage is TRBJ2-7; D gene ambiguous. This CDR3 is 14 amino acids long. CDR1 is SGHVS and CDR2 is FQNEAQ in the germline V gene. V was cut by 2 bases and J by 0 bases, with 8 bases left in between. The CDR3 loop reads CASSLRGNSYEQYF. DNA for the CDR3: TGTGCCAGCAGCTTACGCGGTAACTCCTACGAGCAGTACTTC.

The chain links TRBV18 to TRBJ2-2; 11 nucleotides align to TRBD2. Germline V gene data show CDR1 as KGHSH and CDR2 as LQKENI. V dropped 3 bases and J dropped 4; count of bases not matched to a gene: 16. There are 20 residues in the CDR3. The CDR3 nucleotides read TGTGCCAGCTCACCCATCTTTGTGTCTAGCGGGAGGCCGAGCACCGGGGAGCTGTTTTTT. It specifies CASSPIFVSSGRPSTGELFF. The full variable domain, in which reference TRBV18 and TRBJ2-2 provide the parts outside the CDR3, is NAGVMQNPRHLVRRRGQEARLRCSPMKGHSHVYWYRQLPEEGLKFMVYLQKENIIDESGMPKERFSAEFPKEGPSILRIQQVVRGDSAAYFCASSPIFVSSGRPSTGELFFGEGSRLTVL.

This clone was detected many times. Other nucleotide sequences in the sample specify the same CDR3. The chain combines TRBV14 with TRBJ1-5; D is unclear. Germline V gives CDR1 SGHDN, CDR2 FVKESK. Trimming took off 0 bases at V and 7 bases at J, with 7 bases between the two ends. This CDR3 is 13 amino acids long. The CDR3 here is CASSQDRVQPQHF. CDR3 coding DNA: TGTGCCAGCAGCCAAGATCGCGTCCAGCCCCAGCATTTT.

The J gene is TRBJ2-3, the V gene TRBV15, with TRBD2 as a possible D gene (5 bases). Germline V gives CDR1 LNHNV, CDR2 YYDKDF (reference sequence). The CDR3 runs to 16 residues. V was shortened by 1 base and J by 2 bases, with 13 bases between the two germline ends. The CDR3 spells CATSRGGSATTDTQYF. CDR3 DNA: TGTGCCACCAGCAGAGGCGGTAGCGCGACCACAGATACGCAGTATTTT.

The J gene is TRBJ1-4, the V gene TRBV28; D ambiguous. Trimming cost V 5 bases and J 4 bases, with 8 bases left between them. The CDR3 contains 13 residues. The germline V gene has CDR1 MDHEN and CDR2 SYDVKM. CDR3 protein: CASSPSFNEKLFF. Here the CDR3 DNA reads TGTGCCAGCAGTCCCTCTTTTAATGAAAAACTGTTTTTT. Filled out from reference TRBV28 and TRBJ1-4, the complete variable domain reads DVKVTQSSRYLVKRTGEKVFLECVQDMDHENMFWYRQDPGLGLRLIYFSYDVKMKEKGDIPEGYSVSREKKERFSLILESASTNQTSMYLCASSPSFNEKLFFGSGTQLSVL.

This chain uses TRBV14 with TRBJ2-7; the D is unclear. V lost 0 bases, J lost 4 bases, and 4 bases lay in between. Germline CDR1 is SGHDN and CDR2 is FVKESK. This CDR3 spans 12 amino acids. In DNA form, the CDR3 reads TGTGCCAGCAGCCAAGACGGGTACGAGCAGTACTTC. Translated: CASSQDGYEQYF. The variable domain in full, with the rest retrieved from reference TRBV14 and TRBJ2-7, is EAGVTQFPSHSVIEKGQTVTLRCDPISGHDNLYWYRRVMGKEIKFLLHFVKESKQDESGMPNNRFLAERTGGTYSTLKVQPAELEDSGVYFCASSQDGYEQYFGPGTRLTVT.

V and J are TRBV5-1 and TRBJ2-1, with 12 bases identical to TRBD2. J was trimmed by 8 bases and V by 4 bases; bases with no gene match: 4. This CDR3 is 14 amino acids long. Germline V gene data show CDR1 as SGHRS and CDR2 as YFSETQ. CDR3 sequence: CASSGGTSGYEQFF. The CDR3 region has the DNA TGCGCCAGCAGCGGGGGGACTAGCGGGTATGAGCAGTTCTTC.

The chain employs TRBV5-1 and TRBJ2-5, with 7 positions matching TRBD2. The J call could be wrong; TRBJ2-7 is a better fit for the DNA end. The V gene's germline CDR1 is SGHRS and CDR2 YFSETQ. This CDR3 comprises 15 residues. CDR3 nucleotide sequence: TGCGCCAGCAGCTTTAGCGGCGGGAGTCTAGACGAGCAGTACTTC. Translation gives CASSFSGGSLDEQYF.

This rearrangement joins TRBV4-3 to TRBJ2-1; TRBD1 agrees at 7 bases. There are 15 residues in the CDR3. The J segment lost 5 bases and the V segment lost 1 base, leaving 5 bases of the junction unmatched. Germline V gene data show CDR1 as LGHNA and CDR2 as YSLEER. As DNA, the CDR3 is TGCGCCAGCAGCCAAGGGGGGACAGCGAACAATGAGCAGTTCTTC. This sequence encodes CASSQGGTANNEQFF.

The sample holds one count of this clone. The CDR3 DNA reads as TGTGCCAGCAGCCTTGCGGGAGTTAACACAGATACGCAGTATTTT. Amino acid sequence: CASSLAGVNTDTQYF. The chain is built from TRBV4-2 and TRBJ2-3; 7 nucleotides agree with TRBD2. V was pared by 4 bases and J by 2 bases, with 6 bases of the junction left unmatched. Germline V CDR1 and CDR2: LGHNA, YNFKEQ. This CDR3 spans 15 amino acids.